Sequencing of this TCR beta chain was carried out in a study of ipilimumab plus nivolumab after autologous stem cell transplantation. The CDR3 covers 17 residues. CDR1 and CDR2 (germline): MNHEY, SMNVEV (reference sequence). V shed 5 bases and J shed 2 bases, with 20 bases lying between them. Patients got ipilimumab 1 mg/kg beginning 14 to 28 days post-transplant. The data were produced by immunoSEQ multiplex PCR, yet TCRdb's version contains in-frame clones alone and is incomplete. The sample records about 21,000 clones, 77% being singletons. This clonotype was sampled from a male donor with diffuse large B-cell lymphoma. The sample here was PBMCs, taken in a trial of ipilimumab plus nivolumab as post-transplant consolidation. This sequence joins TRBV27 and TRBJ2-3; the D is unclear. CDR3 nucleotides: TGTGCCAGCAGTCGATACATGACGGCACCTACCACAGATACGCAGTATTTT. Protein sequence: CASSRYMTAPTTDTQYF.